This T cell receptor beta chain came from a study of CD8 T cells in Susac syndrome. TEMRA cells underwent FACS enrichment and CD8+ and CD4+ T cells underwent negative isolation. The trim removed 3 bases at V and 5 bases at J, leaving 15 bases unmatched. Germline V gene lookup returns CDR1 DFQATT and CDR2 SNEGSKA (reference sequence). The length of the CDR3 is 17 residues. Reverse transcription of roughly 0.5 to 1 ug RNA was performed with random hexamers. Each CDR3 protein gets one entry after TCRdb re-called the immunoSEQ multiplex PCR reads with MiXCR. The data show 200,000 or so distinct CDR3 sequences, with about 95% seen just once and under 0.095% held by the top ten.

The chain recombines TRBV20-1 with TRBJ2-3; 9 bases map to TRBD2. Sequencing used CD4+ T cells from PBMCs. The source is a human donor with multiple sclerosis. CDR3 loop: CSARVFWAGGPRDTQYF. The CDR3 DNA reads as TGCAGTGCTAGGGTCTTCTGGGCGGGAGGGCCAAGAGATACGCAGTATTTT.